The 27 T cell receptor beta chains below come from one sample, sequenced in a study of radiation and T cells in renal cell carcinoma. Time point of the sample: baseline pretreatment blood. The sample's treatment: 15 Gy SBRT to primary tumor, nephrectomy 4 weeks later. Profiling relied on immunoSEQ multiplex PCR, and the TCRdb table lists in-frame clones only, not all of them. The sample lists 45,000 to 65,000 clones; around 72% were seen once. Material: blood, obtained from a patient whose treatment included radiotherapy and nephrectomy. Receptor source: a man in his sixties with renal cell carcinoma.

This clone was observed a handful of times. The sample holds other DNA sequences that translate to the same CDR3. This chain uses TRBV9 with TRBJ1-4; no clear D. The V and J ends lost 1 base and 0 bases respectively, with 4 bases between them. The CDR3 totals 14 residues. Germline V CDR1 and CDR2: SGDLS, YYNGEE. CDR3 sequence: CASSVTATNEKLFF. The CDR3 nucleotides read TGTGCCAGCAGCGTAACTGCAACTAATGAAAAACTGTTTTTT.

The V and J genes are TRBV30 and TRBJ2-3; no definite D call. The CDR3 totals 12 residues. In germline, CDR1 is GTSNPN, CDR2 SVGIG (reference sequence). Trimming took off 5 bases at V and 2 bases at J, with 8 bases between the two ends. CDR3 in DNA: TGTGCCTGGGACCATTACACAGATACGCAGTATTTT. Translation: CAWDHYTDTQYF.

The chain uses TRBV19 and TRBJ1-2, with D maybe TRBD1 (6 bases). Trimming left V 6 bases short and J 7 bases short, with 21 bases between. The CDR3 is 15 residues long. Per the germline V gene, CDR1 is LNHDA and CDR2 is SQIVND (reference sequence). The CDR3 reads CASRITGSPSTGYTF. CDR3 in DNA: TGTGCCAGTAGAATAACAGGGTCCCCCTCTACTGGCTACACCTTC.

The chain is built from TRBV19 and TRBJ1-3; a weak D match, TRBD1 (5 bases). Germline V gives CDR1 LNHDA, CDR2 SQIVND (reference sequence). This CDR3 has 15 amino acids. V was trimmed by 4 bases and J by 0 bases, leaving 10 bases between them. The chain's CDR3 is CASSKRRDSGNTIYF. The DNA of the CDR3 is TGTGCCAGTAGTAAGCGCAGGGACTCTGGAAACACCATATATTTT.

This sequence joins TRBV5-1 and TRBJ2-5, with 7 positions matching TRBD1. The CDR3 contains 15 residues. After removal of 5 bases from V and 8 bases from J, the junction contained 15 bases not matched to a gene. Germline CDR1 and CDR2: SGHRS and YFSETQ. The DNA of the CDR3 is TGCGCCAGCAGGCGCCTGACAGGGCCCGAAGGTACCCAGTACTTC. Translating it yields CASRRLTGPEGTQYF.

The rearrangement links TRBV6-6 to TRBJ2-3; 12 bases are a match to TRBD2. The trim removed 6 bases at V and 4 bases at J, leaving 8 bases unmatched. Germline lookup yields CDR1 MNHNY and CDR2 SVGAGI (reference sequence). CDR3 length: 16 residues. The CDR3 DNA follows: TGTGCCAGCAGGCCTTGGGCTAGCGGGGGGGCAGATACGCAGTATTTT. This translates into CASRPWASGGADTQYF.

V and J are TRBV15 and TRBJ1-1; D is perhaps TRBD1 (5 bases). Germline V gene lookup returns CDR1 LNHNV and CDR2 YYDKDF (reference sequence). The CDR3 consists of 16 residues. With 0 bases removed from V and 5 bases from J, the gap between germline ends came to 16 bases. CDR3 region: CATSRDWGPSGTEAFF. In DNA form, the CDR3 reads TGTGCCACCAGCAGAGATTGGGGACCAAGCGGGACTGAAGCTTTCTTT.

The rearrangement joins TRBV4-1 to TRBJ1-1; no firm D call. This CDR3 contains 17 residues. Germline V gives CDR1 MGHRA, CDR2 YSYEKL. The V and J ends lost 0 bases and 4 bases respectively, with 18 bases between them. CDR3 nucleotide sequence: TGCGCCAGCAGCCAAGAGTTGAGGGTCGAAGTCGGCACTGAAGCTTTCTTT. This encodes CASSQELRVEVGTEAFF.

The V and J genes are TRBV7-2 and TRBJ2-5; either TRBD1 or TRBD2 may fit D (5 bases each). The CDR3 contains 12 residues. Trimming cost V 2 bases and J 5 bases, with 6 bases left between them. Germline V lookup: CDR1 SGHTA, CDR2 FQGNSA. CDR3 bases: TGTGCCAGCAGCTTATGGGACGAGACCCAGTACTTC. Translation gives CASSLWDETQYF. The full variable domain, its missing parts supplied by reference TRBV7-2 and TRBJ2-5, is GAGVSQSPSNKVTEKGKDVELRCDPISGHTALYWYRQSLGQGLEFLIYFQGNSAPDKSGLPSDRFSAERTGGSVSTLTIQRTQQEDSAVYLCASSLWDETQYFGPGTRLLVL.

The rearrangement uses TRBV7-8 and TRBJ2-2; D call uncertain. CDR1 is SGHVS and CDR2 is FQNEAQ in the germline V gene. V was trimmed by 5 bases and J by 5 bases, leaving 12 bases between them. The CDR3 covers 14 residues. CDR3 in DNA: TGTGCCAGCAGCCCCCTTTTTAAGACCGGGGAGCTGTTTTTT. It encodes CASSPLFKTGELFF.

The chain is built from TRBV12-5 and TRBJ1-2, with D possibly being TRBD1 (5 bases). This CDR3 region has 18 residues. Per germline, CDR1 LGHNT and CDR2 FRNRAP. Trimming took 0 bases from V and 3 from J, leaving 20 bases between them. CDR3 sequence: CASGLVRGLGGSDYGYTF. CDR3 DNA sequence: TGTGCTAGTGGTTTGGTACGTGGGTTGGGGGGTTCGGACTATGGCTACACCTTC.

This chain connects TRBV5-5 to TRBJ2-1; D gene ambiguous. The V end was cut by 3 bases, the J end by 7 bases, with 11 bases between. CDR1 and CDR2 from the germline V gene are SGHKS and YYEKEE (reference sequence). This CDR3 has 13 amino acids. DNA of the CDR3: TGTGCCAGCAGCTCGGGCCTATTGAATGAGCAGTTCTTC. This encodes CASSSGLLNEQFF. Full variable domain (rest looked up from reference TRBV5-5 and TRBJ2-1): DAGVTQSPTHLIKTRGQQVTLRCSPISGHKSVSWYQQVLGQGPQFIFQYYEKEERGRGNFPDRFSARQFPNYSSELNVNALLLGDSALYLCASSSGLLNEQFFGPGTRLTVL.

This clone was seen repeatedly, ten times or more. The rearrangement joins TRBV7-8 to TRBJ1-1; D not resolved. Trimming stripped 1 base from V and 4 bases from J, with 13 bases between. Germline V gene data show CDR1 as SGHVS and CDR2 as FQNEAQ. The CDR3 extends over 15 amino acids. CDR3 in amino acids: CASSLGSRVGTEAFF. The DNA for the CDR3 is TGTGCCAGCAGCTTAGGATCGAGGGTCGGCACTGAAGCTTTCTTT.

This sequence joins TRBV27 and TRBJ1-2, with a possible D match to TRBD1 (6 bases). From germline, CDR1 is MNHEY and CDR2 SMNVEV (reference sequence). V was trimmed by 6 bases and J by 3 bases, leaving 14 bases between them. The CDR3 extends over 14 amino acids. This CDR3 reads CASRKGGVDYGYTF. For the CDR3, the DNA is TGTGCCAGCAGAAAGGGGGGGGTAGACTATGGCTACACCTTC.

CDR3 DNA: TGTGCCAGCTCACTGAGGACGGGGGGGAGCTCCTACAATGAGCAGTTCTTC. This sequence encodes CASSLRTGGSSYNEQFF. This chain joins TRBV18 and TRBJ2-1, with 8 bases aligning to TRBD2. Germline V gives CDR1 KGHSH, CDR2 LQKENI. With 4 bases clipped from V and 0 bases from J, the junction kept 8 bases outside the gene matches. The length of the CDR3 is 17 residues.

The V call is TRBV29-1, the J call TRBJ1-4, with 9 bases fitting TRBD1. From germline, CDR1 is SQVTM and CDR2 ANQGSEA. The CDR3 is 14 amino acids. V shed 5 bases, J shed 11 bases, and the junction held 12 bases outside the gene matches. CDR3: CSVITGTGLDKLFF. The CDR3 nucleotides read TGCAGCGTTATTACCGGGACAGGGTTAGACAAACTGTTTTTT.

On this clone: Other DNA sequences within the sample encode an identical CDR3. V gene TRBV18 combines with J gene TRBJ1-3; 7 positions match TRBD1. Unmatched junction bases numbered 6, after V lost 3 bases and J lost 4 bases. Germline V gene sequence: CDR1 KGHSH, CDR2 LQKENI. The CDR3 totals 15 residues. CDR3 in amino acids: CASSPRQGSGNTIYF. The CDR3 coding sequence is TGTGCCAGCTCACCTCGACAGGGAAGCGGAAACACCATATATTTT.

The chain is built from TRBV5-8 and TRBJ1-1, with D possibly matching TRBD1 (6 bases). V was clipped by 4 bases and J by 11 bases, with 12 bases between them. The CDR3 covers 11 residues. Germline V gene lookup returns CDR1 SGHTS and CDR2 YDEGEE. In DNA form, the CDR3 reads TGTGCCAGCAGCACGCAGGGGCCGGCTTTCTTT. As protein: CASSTQGPAFF.

This chain uses TRBV10-2 with TRBJ2-5, with 8 bases fitting TRBD2. V gave up 6 bases and J gave up 2 bases; unmatched junction bases: 8. The CDR3 length is 15 residues. CDR1 is WSHSY, CDR2 SAAADI, per germline. The CDR3 coding sequence is TGCGCCAGCAGCCGTAGCGGGAATAAACAAGAGACCCAGTACTTC. Protein product: CASSRSGNKQETQYF.

This chain uses TRBV14 with TRBJ2-2; no reliable D call. This CDR3 spans 14 amino acids. Germline loops: CDR1 SGHDN, CDR2 FVKESK. V dropped 1 base and J dropped 2 bases, with 5 bases sitting between them. CDR3 DNA sequence: TGTGCCAGCAGCCAAGTGGTCAACACCGGGGAGCTGTTTTTT. Protein product: CASSQVVNTGELFF.

This rearrangement joins TRBV6-1 to TRBJ1-1; no firm D call. The germline V and J ends were trimmed by 6 bases and 11 bases, with 13 bases remaining between them. The V gene's germline CDR1 is MNHNS and CDR2 SASEGT. The CDR3 length is 11 residues. CDR3: CASSGLGIAFF. CDR3 sequence (DNA): TGTGCCAGCAGCGGTCTCGGGATCGCTTTCTTT.

This rearrangement joins TRBV14 to TRBJ2-5; 7 bases fit TRBD2. Per germline, CDR1 SGHDN and CDR2 FVKESK. V lost 3 bases, J lost 1 base, and 8 bases stayed unmatched. The CDR3 runs to 16 residues. CDR3 in amino acids: CASSQALAATQETQYF. The CDR3, as DNA: TGTGCCAGCAGCCAGGCCCTAGCGGCCACCCAAGAGACCCAGTACTTC. Full variable domain (rest looked up from reference TRBV14 and TRBJ2-5): EAGVTQFPSHSVIEKGQTVTLRCDPISGHDNLYWYRRVMGKEIKFLLHFVKESKQDESGMPNNRFLAERTGGTYSTLKVQPAELEDSGVYFCASSQALAATQETQYFGPGTRLLVL.

The chain has TRBV6-4 and TRBJ2-3; 8 nucleotides line up with TRBD2. CDR3 size: 16 residues. The V segment lost 4 bases and the J segment 2 bases; nucleotides outside the gene matches: 8. Per germline, CDR1 MRHNA and CDR2 SNTAGT. CDR3 coding DNA: TGTGCCAGCAGTGTGCCGAGCGGGAGCGCCACAGATACGCAGTATTTT. The encoded protein is CASSVPSGSATDTQYF.

CDR3 sequence reads: CASSADTIPTYEQYF. The CDR3 bases are TGTGCCAGCAGCGCGGACACTATCCCGACCTACGAGCAGTACTTC. V is TRBV11-2 and J is TRBJ2-7, with D possibly matching TRBD1 (5 bases). The CDR3 extends over 15 amino acids. Germline V gene data show CDR1 as SGHAT and CDR2 as FQNNGV. Trimming left V 5 bases short and J 2 bases short, with 16 bases between. The full variable domain, rest sourced from reference TRBV11-2 and TRBJ2-7, is EAGVAQSPRYKIIEKRQSVAFWCNPISGHATLYWYQQILGQGPKLLIQFQNNGVVDDSQLPKDRFSAERLKGVDSTLKIQPAKLEDSAVYLCASSADTIPTYEQYFGPGTRLTVT.

The chain carries TRBV18 and TRBJ2-2; unclear D gene. The CDR3 runs to 14 residues. Germline CDR1 and CDR2: KGHSH and LQKENI. Trimming took off 2 bases at V and 1 base at J, with 5 bases between the two ends. CDR3 protein: CASSPVGNTGELFF. In nucleotides, the CDR3 is TGTGCCAGCTCACCAGTAGGGAACACCGGGGAGCTGTTTTTT.

This clone was detected only a few times. The chain couples TRBV7-9 to TRBJ1-1, with TRBD1 matching 7 bases. The CDR3 has 13 residues. Per germline, CDR1 SEHNR and CDR2 FQNEAQ (reference sequence). The J segment lost 4 bases and the V segment lost 5 bases, leaving 4 bases of the junction unmatched. The CDR3 reads CASSATGFTEAFF. CDR3 bases: TGTGCCAGCAGCGCGACAGGGTTCACTGAAGCTTTCTTT.

This sequence joins TRBV4-1 and TRBJ2-1, with 13 bases matching TRBD2. The CDR3 spans 15 residues. Per germline, CDR1 MGHRA and CDR2 YSYEKL. After removal of 4 bases from V and 5 bases from J, the junction contained 2 bases not matched to a gene. CDR3 nucleotides: TGCGCCAGCAGCCCGGGACTAGCGGGAAACAATGAGCAGTTCTTC. It yields the protein CASSPGLAGNNEQFF.